The clone carrying this T cell receptor beta chain came up a few times. The antigen is undetermined. This record comes from a study of cytomegalovirus exposure and HLA in healthy donors. The study ran its PCR with 60 Vbeta and 13 Jbeta primers. Method: immunoSEQ multiplex PCR; TCRdb's copy keeps in-frame clones and lacks some. Here the sample spans under 250,000 clones, over 75% being singletons. CDR1 is SNHLY and CDR2 is FYNNEI in the germline V gene. This CDR3 spans 13 amino acids. V dropped 7 bases and J dropped 5; count of bases not matched to a gene: 6. General study results and limits: Analysis was carried out at a later point, and it linked a missense DCLRE1C variant to TCR beta V- and J-gene trimming.

The chain combines TRBV2 with TRBJ2-5; 8 nucleotides agree with TRBD2. The TCR originated in a male donor in good health and CMV-seronegative. The sample was PBMCs. The CDR3 sequence is CASNAGGKETQYF. The DNA for the CDR3 is TGTGCCAGCAATGCGGGAGGAAAGGAGACCCAGTACTTC.